A few counts support the clone carrying this TCR beta chain. Its matching antigen is unknown. The record originates from a study of T cells in Graves' hyperthyroidism and ophthalmopathy. Findings of the study overall: Before onset, by a median of 6.5 months, the model predicted ophthalmopathy. Most expanded thyroid clonotypes above 0.001 also appeared in blood.

Amplification yielded TCR beta CDR3 regions, with RNA transcripts as the source. With the HTBI primer set, the TCR CDR3 went through a first round of RT-PCR. TCRdb re-derived calls from the multiplex PCR reads in MiXCR, one entry per CDR3 protein. The sample includes more than 550,000 distinct CDR3 sequences, around 20% seen only once; the top ten take about a sixth. The V gene lost 0 bases and the J gene lost 1 base, with 18 bases spanning the gap. Germline assignment: CDR1 LGHNT and CDR2 FRNRAP. CDR3 size: 18 residues. This blood was taken when hyperthyroidism was first diagnosed, before any ophthalmopathy symptoms existed.

This TCR derives from a woman between 50 and 59 years old with Graves' hyperthyroidism that later progressed to Graves' ophthalmopathy. Sequences were obtained from blood. This chain uses TRBV12-5 with TRBJ1-1, with D tentatively TRBD1 (6 bases). The chain's CDR3 is CASGLVSDRGTTNTEAFF. The CDR3 nucleotides read TGTGCTAGTGGTTTGGTAAGTGATAGGGGGACGACGAACACTGAAGCTTTCTTT.